This TCR beta chain was retrieved from a study of CDR3 diversity in severe acne. TCRdb re-called the PCR reads with MiXCR, one entry per CDR3 protein. The profile shows approximately 97,000 distinct CDR3 sequences, roughly half of them singletons. This CDR3 region has 13 residues. V was pared by 5 bases and J by 1 base, with 12 bases between. Germline loops: CDR1 SQVTM, CDR2 ANQGSEA. The source of this sequence is a male donor with acne. The J gene is TRBJ2-7, the V gene TRBV29-1; perhaps TRBD2 as D (6 bases). Sequencing was done on a sample of blood. The CDR3 DNA is TGCAGCGTTCCCCGACTAGGTTCCTACGAGCAGTACTTC. It translates to CSVPRLGSYEQYF.